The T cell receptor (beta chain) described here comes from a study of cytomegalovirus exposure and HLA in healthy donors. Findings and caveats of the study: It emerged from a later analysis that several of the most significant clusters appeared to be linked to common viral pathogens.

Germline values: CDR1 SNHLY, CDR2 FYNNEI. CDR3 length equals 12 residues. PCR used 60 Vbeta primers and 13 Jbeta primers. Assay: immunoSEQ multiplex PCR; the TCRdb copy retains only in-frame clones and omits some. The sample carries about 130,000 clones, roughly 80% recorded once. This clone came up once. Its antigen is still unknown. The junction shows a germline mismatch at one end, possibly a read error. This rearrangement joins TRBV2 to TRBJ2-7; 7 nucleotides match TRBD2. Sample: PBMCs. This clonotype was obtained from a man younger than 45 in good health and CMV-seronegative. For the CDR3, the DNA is TGTGCCAGTAGTGCTAGCGGATCTGAGCAGTACTTC. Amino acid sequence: CASSASGSEQYF. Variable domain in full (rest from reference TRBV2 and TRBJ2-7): EPEVTQTPSHQVTQMGQEVILRCVPISNHLYFYWYRQILGQKVEFLVSFYNNEISEKSEIFDDQFSVERPDGSNFTLKIRSTKLEDSAMYFCASSASGSEQYFGPGTRLTVT.